A selection of T cell receptor beta chains follows, all from one sample in a study of CD8 T cells in ankylosing spondylitis. One entry per CDR3 protein results from TCRdb running MiXCR on the 5' RACE reads. The sample has 310,000 or so distinct CDR3 sequences, 20% seen once. The sequenced sample was blood, either unsorted or a sorted T cell fraction (not recorded which). The receptors stem from a male donor with ankylosing spondylitis or in good health (not recorded which). Each CDR3 is given with its conserved first and last residue. The D gene is left open where the match is weak. Part of the rows lack a size; the others show once, few, many or a class for expanded clones.

size,V,D,J,DNA,CDR3
.,TRBV28,.,TRBJ2-5,TGTGCCAGCAGAACAAGTTTGGTAGAGACCCAGTACTTC,CASRTSLVETQYF
many,TRBV20-1,.,TRBJ2-1,TGCAGTGCTCACAGGATACTTAACAATGAGCAGTTCTTC,CSAHRILNNEQFF
few,TRBV28,.,TRBJ1-5,TGTGCCAGCAGTTTACTAGGGGACCAGCCCCAGCATTTT,CASSLLGDQPQHF
many,TRBV5-1,.,TRBJ2-3,TGCGCCAGCAGCTTGCGGGGGGCTAGCACAGATACGCAGTATTTT,CASSLRGASTDTQYF
.,TRBV5-6,.,TRBJ2-1,TGTGCCAGCAGCTTGCCGTCCTGGGGGAACAATGAGCAGTTCTTC,CASSLPSWGNNEQFF
few,TRBV6-1,.,TRBJ1-5,TGTGCCAGCAGCCTTGGAACTTGGAAGGGGGATCAGCCCCAGCATTTT,CASSLGTWKGDQPQHF
few,TRBV3-1,TRBD1,TRBJ1-6,TGTGCCAGCAGCCAAAGGGACAGGGCTTATAATTCACCCCTCCACTTT,CASSQRDRAYNSPLHF
.,TRBV12-3/TRBV12-4,TRBD1,TRBJ2-3,TGTGCCAGCAGTTTAGGCGAGGGGGCAGGTAGGGCAGATACGCAGTATTTT,CASSLGEGAGRADTQYF
.,TRBV20-1,TRBD2,TRBJ2-3,TGCAGTGCTGGCGCGACTAGCGGGAGGTCTGATACGCAGTATTTT,CSAGATSGRSDTQYF
.,TRBV5-5,.,TRBJ2-5,TGTGCCAGCAGACTGAGCTTGCAAGAGACCCAGTACTTC,CASRLSLQETQYF
few,TRBV20-1,TRBD2,TRBJ2-3,TGCAGTGCTAGAGATGAGGCTAGCGGGCCGCCAACGCAGTATTTT,CSARDEASGPPTQYF
few,TRBV18,.,TRBJ2-5,TGTGCCAGCTCACTAGCATCAGAGACCCAGTACTTC,CASSLASETQYF
.,TRBV27,.,TRBJ2-2,TGTGCCAGCAGTTTGGCAGGACTCGCCGGGGAGCTGTTTTTT,CASSLAGLAGELFF
.,TRBV19,.,TRBJ1-1,TGTGCCAGTAGTATCTGGGGCTTTGCTTTCTTT,CASSIWGFAFF
.,TRBV28,TRBD2,TRBJ2-1,TGTGCCAGCAGCCGCGGGAGGAATGAGCAGTTCTTC,CASSRGRNEQFF
few,TRBV28,TRBD1,TRBJ2-5,TGTGCCAGCAGTTTAGACAGGGTATTGGAGACCCAGTACTTC,CASSLDRVLETQYF
.,TRBV5-1,.,TRBJ1-1,TGCGCCAGCAGCTTGGAGCTCAGACAAAACACTGAAGCTTTCTTT,CASSLELRQNTEAFF
few,TRBV4-1,.,TRBJ1-3,TGCGCCAGCAGCCAACCGGGGGGGACTGGAAACACCATATATTTT,CASSQPGGTGNTIYF
many,TRBV7-2,TRBD1,TRBJ2-3,TGTGCCAGCAGACAGACAGGGCTTAGCACAGATACGCAGTATTTT,CASRQTGLSTDTQYF
few,TRBV10-3,TRBD2,TRBJ2-2,TGTGCCTCCAGAGAGCGGGGGGACACCGGGGAGCTGTTTTTT,CASRERGDTGELFF
few,TRBV12-3/TRBV12-4,.,TRBJ2-1,TGTGCCAGCAGTTTTGGGGGGGCCCTTTACAATGAGCAGTTCTTC,CASSFGGALYNEQFF
many,TRBV5-1,.,TRBJ2-4,TGCGCCAGCAGCCTGGTGGCGGAGCCTAACATTCAGTACTTC,CASSLVAEPNIQYF
.,TRBV6-5,.,TRBJ2-5,TGTGCCAGCACCCTTGCAAAGACCCAGTACTTC,CASTLAKTQYF
.,TRBV28,.,TRBJ1-4,TGTGCCAGCAGCACCTCCTTCGAAACACTGTTTTTT,CASSTSFETLFF
few,TRBV24-1,.,TRBJ2-4,TGTGCCACCAGTGATCCCCGGAACGTTCAGTACTTC,CATSDPRNVQYF
.,TRBV20-1,TRBD2,TRBJ2-1,TGCAGTGGGATCGGGACTACCAGCCATGAGCAGTTCTTC,CSGIGTTSHEQFF
many,TRBV3-1,TRBD2,TRBJ2-1,TGTGCCAGCAGCCAAGATTCCCTACTAGCGGGGGGTGAGCAGTTCTTC,CASSQDSLLAGGEQFF
few,TRBV10-3,.,TRBJ2-2,TGTGCCATCAGTGTTACAGTGGGAGAGGGCACCGGGGAGCTGTTTTTT,CAISVTVGEGTGELFF
few,TRBV5-1,.,TRBJ2-1,TGCGCCAGCAGCTTGGTTGCAGGGCTAGACAATGAGCAGTTCTTC,CASSLVAGLDNEQFF